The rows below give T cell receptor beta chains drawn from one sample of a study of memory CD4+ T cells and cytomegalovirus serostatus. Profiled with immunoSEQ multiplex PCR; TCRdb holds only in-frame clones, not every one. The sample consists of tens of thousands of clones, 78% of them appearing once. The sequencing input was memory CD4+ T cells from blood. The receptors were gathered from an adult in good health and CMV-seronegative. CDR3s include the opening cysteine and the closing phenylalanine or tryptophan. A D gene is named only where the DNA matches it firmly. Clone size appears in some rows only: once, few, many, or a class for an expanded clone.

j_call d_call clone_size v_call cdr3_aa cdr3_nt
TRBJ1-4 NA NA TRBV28 CASSPPLATNEKLFF TGTGCCAGTAGTCCACCTCTTGCAACTAATGAAAAACTGTTTTTT
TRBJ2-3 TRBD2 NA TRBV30 CAWGNSGGLSDTQYF TGTGCCTGGGGCAATAGCGGGGGGCTGTCAGATACGCAGTATTTT
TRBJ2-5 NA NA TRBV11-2 CASSRGAGQETQYF TGTGCCAGCAGCCGGGGCGCGGGGCAAGAGACCCAGTACTTC
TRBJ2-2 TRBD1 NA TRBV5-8 CASSRNTGTGSHGELFF TGTGCCAGCAGCCGGAATACCGGGACAGGGTCACACGGGGAGCTGTTTTTT
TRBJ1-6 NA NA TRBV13 CASSLQGMSPLHF TGTGCCAGCAGCTTACAGGGGATGTCACCCCTCCACTTT
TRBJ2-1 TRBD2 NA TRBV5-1 CASSPPGLAGVNEQFF TGCGCCAGCAGCCCCCCGGGACTAGCGGGGGTGAATGAGCAGTTCTTC
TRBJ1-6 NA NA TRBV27 CASSFSGAVSPLHF TGTGCCAGCAGTTTTTCGGGGGCGGTTTCACCCCTCCACTTT
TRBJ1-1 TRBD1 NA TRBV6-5 CASSYRQGEAFF TGTGCCAGCAGTTACAGACAGGGGGAAGCTTTCTTT
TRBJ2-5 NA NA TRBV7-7 CASSSGRPKAQETQYF TGTGCTAGCAGCTCAGGACGGCCAAAGGCACAAGAGACCCAGTACTTC
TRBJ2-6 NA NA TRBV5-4 CASSSTIGRAGANVLTF TGTGCCAGCAGCTCGACCATAGGCAGAGCTGGGGCCAACGTCCTGACTTTC
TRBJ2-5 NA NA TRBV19 CASSMLPFGQQETQYF TGTGCCAGTAGTATGTTACCATTTGGACAGCAAGAGACCCAGTACTTC
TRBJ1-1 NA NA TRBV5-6 CASSLFEGVISEAFF TGTGCCAGCAGCTTGTTTGAGGGGGTGATATCTGAAGCTTTCTTT
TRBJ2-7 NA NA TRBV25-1 CASSQDYSYEQYF TGTGCCAGCAGCCAGGATTACTCCTACGAGCAGTACTTC
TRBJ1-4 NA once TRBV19 CASSVSDYATNEKLFF TGTGCCAGTAGTGTATCGGATTACGCAACTAATGAAAAACTGTTTTTT
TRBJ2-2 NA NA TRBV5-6 CASSRLMGSAGELFF TGTGCCAGCAGCCGTTTAATGGGGTCGGCCGGGGAGCTGTTTTTT
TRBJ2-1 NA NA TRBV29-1 CSVAIGILEQFF TGCAGCGTTGCAATCGGGATTTTGGAGCAGTTCTTC
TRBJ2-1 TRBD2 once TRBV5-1 CASSTSGGTSYNEQFF TGCGCCAGCAGCACTAGCGGGGGAACCTCCTACAATGAGCAGTTCTTC
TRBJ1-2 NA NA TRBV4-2 CASSQDGGGPYGYTF TGTGCCAGCAGCCAAGATGGGGGGGGTCCCTATGGCTACACCTTC
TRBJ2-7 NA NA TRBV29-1 CSVGHTGEQYF TGCAGCGTTGGCCACACGGGCGAGCAGTACTTC